The 28 T cell receptor beta chains presented below share a single source sample, sequenced in a study of a mutant IDH1 vaccine in newly diagnosed glioma. Time point denoted: week 35, safety follow-up. Mutant IDH1 20-mer peptide, at 300 ug, made up each vaccine dose, with topical imiquimod. Sequencing was performed with immunoSEQ multiplex PCR; in TCRdb, only in-frame clones are kept and a portion is missing. The repertoire has approximately 62,000 clones, approximately 81% of them found once; the top ten carry about 4%. Their cognate antigens are unknown. Sequencing was performed on PBMCs, taken from a glioma patient whose treatment included an IDH1 peptide vaccine. These receptors came from a man aged 25 to 45 with glioma.

The chain links TRBV11-2 to TRBJ2-7; 10 bases agree with TRBD2. This CDR3 contains 16 residues. Losses at the gene ends were 1 base for V and 2 bases for J; bases not matched to a gene: 5. CDR1 and CDR2 (germline): SGHAT, FQNNGV. Here the CDR3 reads CASSLGLAGLPYEQYF. CDR3 sequence (DNA): TGTGCCAGCAGCTTAGGACTAGCGGGTCTACCCTACGAGCAGTACTTC.

DNA for the CDR3: TGTGCCAGCAGCTTGGCTGGAGGGCACTCTGGAAACACCATATATTTT. Its protein product is CASSLAGGHSGNTIYF. The genes are TRBV5-6 and TRBJ1-3, with unresolved D. The CDR3 is 16 amino acids. V was trimmed by 0 bases and J by 0 bases, leaving 10 bases between them. Germline V gives CDR1 SGHDT, CDR2 YYEEEE.

J is TRBJ2-2 and V is TRBV30; D not certain. This CDR3 has 16 amino acids. CDR1 and CDR2 (germline): GTSNPN, SVGIG (reference sequence). The germline V and J ends were trimmed by 1 base and 7 bases, with 19 bases remaining between them. CDR3: CAWSGTVRVLIGELFF. The CDR3 region has the DNA TGTGCCTGGAGTGGGACCGTACGGGTTTTAATCGGGGAGCTGTTTTTT.

This clone was counted a few times. J is TRBJ1-1 and V is TRBV11-2; no definite D call. Germline assignment: CDR1 SGHAT and CDR2 FQNNGV. The CDR3 runs 12 residues. V gave up 5 bases and J gave up 6 bases, with 10 bases separating them. The CDR3 loop is CASSPQIPEAFF. CDR3 in DNA: TGTGCCAGCAGCCCTCAGATCCCTGAAGCTTTCTTT.

This chain connects TRBV19 to TRBJ1-1; 7 bases map to TRBD1. The germline CDR1 and CDR2 sequences are LNHDA and SQIVND (reference sequence). This CDR3 spans 16 amino acids. V lost 6 bases and J lost 1; bases outside the gene matches: 11. CDR3 sequence: CASRDPGQARNTEAFF. CDR3 DNA: TGTGCCAGTAGGGATCCCGGACAGGCGAGGAACACTGAAGCTTTCTTT.

This sequence joins TRBV2 and TRBJ1-3; D may be TRBD1 (5 bases). Germline lookup yields CDR1 SNHLY and CDR2 FYNNEI. The CDR3 runs 13 residues. Trimming pared 6 bases from V and 3 bases from J, leaving 9 bases between. CDR3 coding DNA: TGTGCCAGCAGGAAAGACAGTGGAAACACCATATATTTT. It translates to CASRKDSGNTIYF.

This clone was detected only once. The genes are TRBV7-9 and TRBJ2-3; 9 bases are a match to TRBD2. V lost 5 bases and J lost 1; bases outside the gene matches: 10. Germline V gene lookup returns CDR1 SEHNR and CDR2 FQNEAQ (reference sequence). CDR3 length: 17 residues. CDR3 amino acids: CASSPAGVAGGTDTQYF. CDR3 coding DNA: TGTGCCAGCAGCCCCGCAGGGGTAGCGGGGGGCACAGATACGCAGTATTTT.

The chain couples TRBV10-2 to TRBJ2-1; D is uncertain. Germline CDR1 WSHSY, CDR2 SAAADI. V lost 6 bases and J 0 bases, leaving 9 bases between the germline ends. CDR3 size: 14 residues. The CDR3 region is CASRQRSSYNEQFF. The CDR3 DNA is TGCGCCAGCAGACAGAGGAGCTCCTACAATGAGCAGTTCTTC.

V is TRBV19 and J is TRBJ1-2; D possibly corresponds to TRBD1 (6 bases). This CDR3 region has 16 residues. The V end lost 3 bases, the J end lost 0 bases, and 14 bases lay between the germline ends. Germline CDR1 is LNHDA and CDR2 is SQIVND (reference sequence). CDR3 protein: CASSMGTQPPNYGYTF. CDR3 DNA: TGTGCCAGTAGTATGGGGACACAACCACCTAACTATGGCTACACCTTC.

The chain joins TRBV27 to TRBJ1-6; maybe TRBD1 (6 bases). This CDR3 contains 14 residues. Germline V lookup: CDR1 MNHEY, CDR2 SMNVEV (reference sequence). Trimming removed 8 bases from V and 4 bases from J, with 12 bases in between. CDR3 residues: CASQQGAYNSPLHF. Written as DNA, the CDR3 is TGTGCCAGCCAACAGGGAGCATATAATTCACCCCTCCACTTT.

This clone appeared once. The chain recombines TRBV5-1 with TRBJ1-3; TRBD1 might be the D (6 bases). V dropped 3 bases and J dropped 1 base, with 14 bases sitting between them. The germline CDR1 and CDR2 sequences are SGHRS and YFSETQ. The CDR3 sequence is 16 residues long. CDR3 protein: CASSSGGTTSGNTIYF. Written as DNA, the CDR3 is TGCGCCAGCAGCTCGGGGGGCACTACTTCTGGAAACACCATATATTTT.

The rearrangement uses TRBV5-5 and TRBJ1-6; tentative D call: TRBD1 (5 bases). V lost 4 bases and J lost 4, with 12 bases in between. This CDR3 has 15 amino acids. CDR1 and CDR2 from the germline V gene are SGHKS and YYEKEE (reference sequence). The CDR3 DNA reads as TGTGCCAGCAGCCCGGGGGGGTTTTATAATTCACCCCTCCACTTT. Translating gives CASSPGGFYNSPLHF. The full variable domain, rest sourced from reference TRBV5-5 and TRBJ1-6, is DAGVTQSPTHLIKTRGQQVTLRCSPISGHKSVSWYQQVLGQGPQFIFQYYEKEERGRGNFPDRFSARQFPNYSSELNVNALLLGDSALYLCASSPGGFYNSPLHFGNGTRLTVT.

The V gene is TRBV5-1, the J gene TRBJ2-7; D call uncertain. This CDR3 comprises 14 residues. Germline CDR1 is SGHRS and CDR2 is YFSETQ. Trimming removed 0 bases at V and 4 bases at J, with 11 bases between. CDR3 residues: CASSLVGSFYEQYF. Written as DNA, the CDR3 is TGCGCCAGCAGCTTGGTGGGCAGCTTTTACGAGCAGTACTTC.

V is TRBV9 and J is TRBJ2-2, with D tentatively TRBD2 (5 bases). The CDR3 covers 14 residues. Germline V CDR1 and CDR2: SGDLS, YYNGEE. V lost 0 bases, J lost 7 bases, and 10 bases lay in between. CDR3 DNA sequence: TGTGCCAGCAGCGTAGGGGCGGGCAGCGGGGAGCTGTTTTTT. It encodes CASSVGAGSGELFF.

This chain uses TRBV2 with TRBJ2-5; D is unclear. Germline CDR1 reads SNHLY; CDR2 reads FYNNEI. The CDR3 sequence is 11 residues long. The V and J ends lost 6 bases and 2 bases respectively, with 4 bases between them. The CDR3 region is CASSIQETQYF. The CDR3 DNA sequence: TGTGCCAGCAGCATACAAGAGACCCAGTACTTC.

The CDR3 sequence: CASSVQGEQVEQYF. The CDR3, as DNA: TGTGCCAGCAGCGTACAGGGCGAGCAGGTCGAGCAGTACTTC. The J gene is TRBJ2-7, the V gene TRBV9, with D perhaps matching TRBD1 (5 bases). Germline CDR1 is SGDLS and CDR2 is YYNGEE. The ends were cut back, 1 base at V and 6 bases at J, with 14 bases in the middle. This CDR3 is 14 amino acids long.

The table lists this clone with a few counts. The genes are TRBV6-5 and TRBJ1-1; D gene uncertain. This CDR3 has 15 amino acids. The germline V and J ends were trimmed by 4 bases and 1 base, with 13 bases remaining between them. CDR1 is MNHEY, CDR2 SVGAGI, per germline. The chain's CDR3 is CASSLRAEGNTEAFF. The CDR3 DNA reads as TGTGCCAGCAGTTTAAGGGCCGAAGGGAACACTGAAGCTTTCTTT.

This chain links TRBV14 with TRBJ1-2, with D tentatively TRBD1 (6 bases). Germline V gene data show CDR1 as SGHDN and CDR2 as FVKESK. CDR3 length: 16 amino acids. Trimming cost V 0 bases and J 6 bases, with 17 bases left between them. CDR3 nucleotides: TGTGCCAGCAGCCAAGATCGTGGGGGGCGTAAGGATGGCTACACCTTC. Its protein is CASSQDRGGRKDGYTF.

This sequence joins TRBV5-1 and TRBJ2-3; tentatively, D is TRBD2 (6 bases). Deletions cut 2 bases from V and 2 bases from J, with 9 bases between. This CDR3 is built from 14 residues. Germline V lookup: CDR1 SGHRS, CDR2 YFSETQ. CDR3 DNA: TGCGCCAGCAGCTTTCCGGGGGACACAGATACGCAGTATTTT. It yields the protein CASSFPGDTDTQYF.

J is TRBJ2-5 and V is TRBV29-1, with 14 bases that match TRBD2. The CDR3 runs 14 residues. V lost 6 bases to trimming and J lost 2 bases; unmatched junction nucleotides: 2. Germline loops: CDR1 SQVTM, CDR2 ANQGSEA. DNA of the CDR3: TGCAGCGTAGGACTAGCGGGGGGTCAAGAGACCCAGTACTTC. As protein: CSVGLAGGQETQYF.

This chain joins TRBV19 and TRBJ1-3; 9 bases align to TRBD1. J was trimmed by 4 bases and V by 3 bases; bases with no gene match: 7. Germline V CDR1 and CDR2: LNHDA, SQIVND (reference sequence). This CDR3 region has 16 residues. CDR3 nucleotide sequence: TGTGCCAGTAGTATTGCCCGGGACAGGGCCGGAAACACCATATATTTT. Its protein is CASSIARDRAGNTIYF. Complete variable domain (other parts from reference TRBV19 and TRBJ1-3): DGGITQSPKYLFRKEGQNVTLSCEQNLNHDAMYWYRQDPGQGLRLIYYSQIVNDFQKGDIAEGYSVSREKKESFPLTVTSAQKNPTAFYLCASSIARDRAGNTIYFGEGSWLTVV.

The V call is TRBV7-6, the J call TRBJ2-7; TRBD2 is a possible D gene (7 bases). Germline-derived CDR1 and CDR2 are SGHVS and FNYEAQ. The CDR3 loop spans 16 amino acids. V lost 2 bases to trimming and J lost 1 base, with 15 bases between them. In DNA form, the CDR3 reads TGTGCCAGCAGCTTACATTTCAGGGGAGGGTCCTACGAGCAGTACTTC. Protein: CASSLHFRGGSYEQYF.

The chain employs TRBV4-2 and TRBJ2-3; 9 bases match TRBD2. Per the germline V gene, CDR1 is LGHNA and CDR2 is YNFKEQ. V lost 5 bases, J lost 5 bases, and 14 bases stayed unmatched. The CDR3 totals 17 residues. The CDR3 DNA follows: TGTGCCAGCAGCGCCGACGGGCTAGCGGGGCCTCTAGATACGCAGTATTTT. It codes for CASSADGLAGPLDTQYF.

The rearrangement joins TRBV5-1 to TRBJ1-1; the match to TRBD1 covers 9 bases. The CDR3 spans 16 residues. The V gene's germline CDR1 is SGHRS and CDR2 YFSETQ. V dropped 4 bases and J dropped 10; count of bases not matched to a gene: 17. The CDR3 DNA sequence: TGCGCCAGCAGCCCCAGGAGGACAGGGGAGGTGACGACAGCTTTCTTT. This gives the protein CASSPRRTGEVTTAFF.

The chain combines TRBV5-1 with TRBJ2-3, with 7 nucleotides matching TRBD1. This CDR3 contains 15 residues. V lost 4 bases to trimming and J lost 0 bases; unmatched junction nucleotides: 5. Germline assignment: CDR1 SGHRS and CDR2 YFSETQ. DNA of the CDR3: TGCGCCAGCAGCATCCGGGACAGCAGCACAGATACGCAGTATTTT. Translation gives CASSIRDSSTDTQYF.

The chain uses TRBV19 and TRBJ1-1; D possibly corresponds to TRBD1 (6 bases). Trimming took 10 bases from V and 7 from J, leaving 16 bases between them. CDR1 LNHDA and CDR2 SQIVND come from the germline V gene (reference sequence). The CDR3 has 12 residues. The CDR3 sequence: CAITGRGGEAFF. The CDR3 nucleotides are TGTGCCATCACAGGGAGAGGGGGTGAAGCTTTCTTT. Using reference TRBV19 and TRBJ1-1 for the parts outside the CDR3, the full variable domain is DGGITQSPKYLFRKEGQNVTLSCEQNLNHDAMYWYRQDPGQGLRLIYYSQIVNDFQKGDIAEGYSVSREKKESFPLTVTSAQKNPTAFYLCAITGRGGEAFFGQGTRLTVV.

The V call is TRBV28, the J call TRBJ2-3, with 7 bases fitting TRBD2. Germline values: CDR1 MDHEN, CDR2 SYDVKM. V lost 3 bases, J lost 1 base, and 4 bases stayed unmatched. CDR3 length: 15 amino acids. The CDR3 is CASSFRGVGTDTQYF. In DNA form, the CDR3 reads TGTGCCAGCAGTTTTCGGGGGGTAGGCACAGATACGCAGTATTTT. Looking up the rest from reference TRBV28 and TRBJ2-3 gives the full variable domain: DVKVTQSSRYLVKRTGEKVFLECVQDMDHENMFWYRQDPGLGLRLIYFSYDVKMKEKGDIPEGYSVSREKKERFSLILESASTNQTSMYLCASSFRGVGTDTQYFGPGTRLTVL.

V and J are TRBV4-1 and TRBJ2-2; a possible D gene is TRBD2 (6 bases). Germline CDR1 MGHRA, CDR2 YSYEKL. The length of the CDR3 is 17 residues. V was clipped by 1 base and J by 4 bases, with 16 bases between them. The CDR3 coding sequence is TGCGCCAGCAGCCAAGTCCCGGGGAGGAGGAGCACCGGGGAGCTGTTTTTT. It yields the protein CASSQVPGRRSTGELFF.